The following is a TCR beta chain sequence with its context. The authors ran a second PCR of about 7 to 11 cycles using a sample-barcoded 5' primer and a J-beta primer mix. TCRdb processed the 5' RACE reads anew with MiXCR; each CDR3 protein has one entry. The sample lists hundreds of thousands of distinct CDR3 sequences; approximately 53% were seen once. The data originate from a study of blood T cells in healthy people across ages. The source of this sequence is a man aged 35 to 55 in good health. The sample consisted of blood.

Written as DNA, the CDR3 is TGTGCCAGCAGTGAATCGGGGCGCGAGCAGTACTTC. Encoded protein: CASSESGREQYF. The chain couples TRBV6-1 to TRBJ2-7, with D perhaps matching TRBD1 or TRBD2 (5 bases each). This CDR3 has 12 residues. Germline V gene sequence: CDR1 MNHNS, CDR2 SASEGT. Between the trimmed V and J ends, which lost 2 bases and 6 bases, there was a span of 8 bases.